This T cell receptor (beta chain) was sequenced during a study of Graves' ophthalmopathy and Graves' hyperthyroidism. This clonotype showed up many times. Antigen specificity is unknown. Findings of the study overall: With a specificity of under 85% and a sensitivity of over 65%, the model predicted ophthalmopathy progression.

RNA transcripts served as template for amplifying TCR beta CDR3 sequences. HTBI primers primed a first-round RT-PCR, and a second-round multiplex PCR followed. TCRdb reanalysed the multiplex PCR reads using MiXCR and keeps one entry per CDR3 protein. The sample lists 500,000 to 700,000 distinct CDR3 sequences; roughly 40% were seen once. Germline CDR1 and CDR2: KGHDR and SFDVKD. The length of the CDR3 is 13 residues. V was trimmed by 5 bases and J by 2 bases, leaving 6 bases between them. Sequencing was performed on peripheral blood or thyroid tissue (not recorded which). This receptor was identified in an adult man with Graves' hyperthyroidism. J is TRBJ1-5 and V is TRBV24-1; D is unresolved. The CDR3 loop reads CATSVTGNQPQHF. The CDR3 nucleotides read TGTGCCACCAGTGTCACGGGCAATCAGCCCCAGCATTTT.